Each of the 28 T cell receptor beta chains below was sequenced from the same sample in a study of cytomegalovirus exposure and HLA in healthy donors. The PCR ran on 60 Vbeta and 13 Jbeta primers. TCRdb's table, derived via immunoSEQ multiplex PCR, lists solely in-frame clones and lacks some. The sample yields 150,000 to 200,000 clones, roughly four fifths seen once. The sequenced material came from PBMCs. The receptors stem from a man in his forties or fifties in good health and CMV-seropositive.

This chain links TRBV4-1 with TRBJ1-2, with a possible D match to TRBD1 (6 bases). Trimming removed 4 bases from V and 5 bases from J, with 14 bases in between. Germline CDR1 reads MGHRA; CDR2 reads YSYEKL. The CDR3 covers 14 residues. The CDR3 loop reads CASSPPQGWYGYTF. The CDR3 nucleotides are TGCGCCAGCAGCCCTCCACAGGGTTGGTATGGCTACACCTTC.

The V and J genes are TRBV5-1 and TRBJ1-1, with TRBD1 matching over 9 bases. This CDR3 is built from 16 residues. Germline loops: CDR1 SGHRS, CDR2 YFSETQ. J lost 0 bases, V lost 4 bases, and 7 bases had no gene match. DNA for the CDR3: TGCGCCAGCAGCACTACCGGGACAGGGTTGAACACTGAAGCTTTCTTT. Protein: CASSTTGTGLNTEAFF.

The chain employs TRBV5-1 and TRBJ2-7; perhaps TRBD1 as D (5 bases). Germline lookup yields CDR1 SGHRS and CDR2 YFSETQ. This CDR3 is built from 13 residues. The V and J ends lost 3 bases and 3 bases respectively, with 10 bases between them. The DNA of the CDR3 is TGCGCCAGCAGCTCTGCCCAGGGCTACGAGCAGTACTTC. Encoded protein: CASSSAQGYEQYF.

The genes are TRBV27 and TRBJ2-1, with 7 nucleotides matching TRBD1. The CDR3 consists of 17 residues. V shed 2 bases, J shed 4 bases, and the junction held 11 bases outside the gene matches. Germline V CDR1 and CDR2: MNHEY, SMNVEV (reference sequence). CDR3 residues: CASSLSSTGAPYNEQFF. The CDR3 bases are TGTGCCAGCAGTTTAAGTTCCACAGGGGCCCCTTACAATGAGCAGTTCTTC.

The genes are TRBV10-2 and TRBJ2-7, with 9 bases fitting TRBD2. Losses at the gene ends were 8 bases for V and 2 bases for J; bases not matched to a gene: 4. The CDR3 length is 13 residues. Germline V CDR1 and CDR2: WSHSY, SAAADI. The CDR3 sequence: CASSRLAAYEQYF. Written as DNA, the CDR3 is TGCGCCAGCTCGCGACTAGCGGCCTACGAGCAGTACTTC.

The rearrangement joins TRBV7-3 to TRBJ1-2, with TRBD1 identical over 10 bases. Losses at the gene ends were 4 bases for V and 4 bases for J; bases not matched to a gene: 3. This CDR3 spans 14 amino acids. The germline V gene has CDR1 SGHTA and CDR2 FQGTGA. Here the CDR3 DNA reads TGTGCCAGCAGCTCCGGGACAGGGGTCTATGGCTACACCTTC. Its protein is CASSSGTGVYGYTF.

This chain joins TRBV7-3 and TRBJ1-4; 9 nucleotides align to TRBD1. CDR1 and CDR2 from the germline V gene are SGHTA and FQGTGA. The CDR3 extends over 15 amino acids. J was trimmed by 4 bases and V by 2 bases; bases with no gene match: 2. DNA of the CDR3: TGTGCCAGCAGCTTAGGGACAGGGCTTAATGAAAAACTGTTTTTT. Amino acid sequence: CASSLGTGLNEKLFF. The complete variable domain, with remaining parts taken from reference TRBV7-3 and TRBJ1-4, reads GAGVSQTPSNKVTEKGKYVELRCDPISGHTALYWYRQSLGQGPEFLIYFQGTGAADDSGLPNDRFFAVRPEGSVSTLKIQRTERGDSAVYLCASSLGTGLNEKLFFGSGTQLSVL.

The chain has TRBV5-1 and TRBJ2-3; 9 positions agree with TRBD1. Germline CDR1 and CDR2: SGHRS and YFSETQ. This CDR3 spans 16 amino acids. The V segment lost 2 bases and the J segment 4 bases; nucleotides outside the gene matches: 8. CDR3 amino acids: CASSLAGQGQSDTQYF. CDR3 sequence (DNA): TGCGCCAGCAGCTTAGCGGGACAGGGACAGTCAGATACGCAGTATTTT.

This chain joins TRBV6-5 and TRBJ1-1; D may be TRBD1 (5 bases). This CDR3 spans 14 amino acids. Germline CDR1 and CDR2: MNHEY and SVGAGI. V was clipped by 7 bases and J by 5 bases, with 17 bases between them. The CDR3 reads CASIRGDAATEAFF. The CDR3 nucleotides are TGTGCCAGCATACGGGGGGACGCGGCGACTGAAGCTTTCTTT.

The rearrangement uses TRBV7-9 and TRBJ1-2; D might be TRBD1 (6 bases). V was shortened by 3 bases and J by 1 base, with 12 bases between the two germline ends. The CDR3 sequence is 15 residues long. The germline gives CDR1 SEHNR, CDR2 FQNEAQ (reference sequence). The CDR3 bases are TGTGCCAGCAGCTTTACAGGGCTTCTTAACTATGGCTACACCTTC. Protein: CASSFTGLLNYGYTF.

Note on this clone: An end of the junction does not agree with germline; a read error may underlie this. The sample contains more than one DNA sequence encoding this CDR3. The V and J genes are TRBV6-6 and TRBJ2-3; 11 positions agree with TRBD2. This CDR3 region has 15 residues. The germline V gene encodes CDR1 MNHNY and CDR2 SVGAGI (reference sequence). CDR3 sequence (DNA): TGTGCCAGCAGTTACACGACTAGCGGGGCAGACACGCAGTATTTT. As protein: CASSYTTSGADTQYF.

In this sample, this clone turned up a few times. The rearrangement links TRBV28 to TRBJ2-6; no clear D gene. The length of the CDR3 is 14 residues. The germline CDR1 and CDR2 sequences are MDHEN and SYDVKM. The V gene lost 2 bases and the J gene lost 3 bases, with 5 bases spanning the gap. The CDR3, as DNA: TGTGCCAGCAGTTTAGGCGGTGGGGCCAACGTCCTGACTTTC. Translated, it gives CASSLGGGANVLTF.

CDR3 region: CASSPGPYQPQHF. Here the CDR3 DNA reads TGCGCCAGCAGTCCAGGGCCCTATCAGCCCCAGCATTTT. This chain connects TRBV10-1 to TRBJ1-5; D is possibly TRBD1 (5 bases). V lost 5 bases and J 5 bases, leaving 10 bases between the germline ends. The CDR3 extends over 13 amino acids. Germline CDR1 reads WNHNN; CDR2 reads SYGVQD (reference sequence).

This rearrangement joins TRBV5-5 to TRBJ2-5; 7 nucleotides match TRBD2. The J call may be mistaken, given a closer DNA end match to TRBJ2-7. Germline CDR1 and CDR2: SGHKS and YYEKEE (reference sequence). This CDR3 has 14 residues. In nucleotides, the CDR3 is TGTGCCAGCAGCTTGTGGGGCGGGAGCAACGAGCAGTACTTC. Protein sequence: CASSLWGGSNEQYF.

The chain combines TRBV5-1 with TRBJ1-4; 11 bases match TRBD1. The germline CDR1 and CDR2 sequences are SGHRS and YFSETQ. CDR3 length equals 15 residues. Losses at the gene ends were 0 bases for V and 8 bases for J; bases not matched to a gene: 3. This chain's CDR3 is CASSLVGQGGEKLFF. In DNA, the CDR3 is TGCGCCAGCAGCTTGGTGGGACAGGGGGGAGAAAAACTGTTTTTT.

J is TRBJ2-3 and V is TRBV7-2, with D unresolved. There are 14 residues in the CDR3. V was cut by 4 bases and J by 1 base, with 9 bases left in between. Germline V gene sequence: CDR1 SGHTA, CDR2 FQGNSA. This CDR3 is CASSSLAGTDTQYF. The CDR3 DNA reads TGTGCCAGCAGCTCCCTGGCGGGCACAGATACGCAGTATTTT.

This chain connects TRBV5-1 to TRBJ2-5; TRBD2 matches at 8 bases. V shed 0 bases and J 5 bases; nucleotides not matched to a gene: 6. CDR1 is SGHRS and CDR2 is YFSETQ in the germline V gene. The CDR3 runs to 15 residues. The CDR3 DNA is TGCGCCAGCAGCTTGGACGGGAGGGCCGAGGAGACCCAGTACTTC. Protein sequence: CASSLDGRAEETQYF.

The chain links TRBV11-2 to TRBJ2-2; TRBD1 agrees at 8 bases. This CDR3 has 16 residues. The germline gives CDR1 SGHAT, CDR2 FQNNGV. Germline trimming cut 5 bases from V and 4 bases from J; bases unmatched to any gene: 9. The CDR3 DNA sequence: TGTGCCAGCAGCCCTCAGGGGGCCAGGGGCACCGGGGAGCTGTTTTTT. It specifies CASSPQGARGTGELFF.

V usage is TRBV7-2 and J usage is TRBJ1-1, with TRBD1 matching over 10 bases. Germline V gene data show CDR1 as SGHTA and CDR2 as FQGNSA. After removal of 10 bases from V and 0 bases from J, the junction contained 2 bases not matched to a gene. This CDR3 has 13 amino acids. The DNA of the CDR3 is TGTGCCAAAGACAGGGGGCTGAACACTGAAGCTTTCTTT. Its protein product is CAKDRGLNTEAFF.

The J gene is TRBJ2-5, the V gene TRBV9; 11 bases are shared with TRBD1. CDR3 length: 13 amino acids. V gave up 0 bases and J gave up 10 bases; unmatched junction bases: 2. From germline, CDR1 is SGDLS and CDR2 YYNGEE. CDR3: CASSVGGTGGQYF. The CDR3 nucleotides read TGTGCCAGCAGCGTAGGGGGGACAGGGGGCCAGTACTTC.

J is TRBJ2-7 and V is TRBV11-3, with D possibly matching TRBD1 (6 bases). Trimming shortened V by 1 base and J by 1 base, and 11 bases separated the two germline ends. The CDR3 sequence is 15 residues long. The germline V gene has CDR1 SGHNT and CDR2 YENEEA. The CDR3 region is CASSLGPDRSYEQYF. The DNA of the CDR3 is TGTGCCAGCAGCTTAGGCCCCGACAGGTCCTACGAGCAGTACTTC.

J is TRBJ1-2 and V is TRBV2; 9 nucleotides agree with TRBD1. This CDR3 spans 14 amino acids. Germline-derived CDR1 and CDR2 are SNHLY and FYNNEI. The J segment lost 8 bases and the V segment lost 5 bases, leaving 9 bases of the junction unmatched. The CDR3 is CASSRTQGADGYTF. CDR3 nucleotides: TGTGCCAGCAGTAGAACACAGGGGGCGGACGGCTACACCTTC.

The chain recombines TRBV5-4 with TRBJ2-7; 8 positions match TRBD1. V was pared by 4 bases and J by 6 bases, with 24 bases of the junction left unmatched. The CDR3 is 19 residues long. Looked up from germline, CDR1 is SGHNT and CDR2 is YYREEE (reference sequence). CDR3 loop: CASSPRGTGSTRGRLEQYF. CDR3 DNA: TGTGCCAGCAGCCCCCGGGGGACAGGCAGCACTAGAGGCCGTCTCGAGCAGTACTTC.

This clone was seen only a few times. The chain has TRBV27 and TRBJ1-6; D is ambiguous. The V gene's germline CDR1 is MNHEY and CDR2 SMNVEV (reference sequence). Trimming shortened V by 5 bases and J by 0 bases, and 8 bases separated the two germline ends. This CDR3 is built from 15 residues. Here the CDR3 reads CASSDRDSYNSPLHF. CDR3 sequence (DNA): TGTGCCAGCAGTGACCGGGACTCCTATAATTCACCCCTCCACTTT.

The chain carries TRBV7-8 and TRBJ1-2; no reliable D call. The CDR3 has 13 amino acids. The germline V gene encodes CDR1 SGHVS and CDR2 FQNEAQ. Trimming removed 2 bases from V and 8 bases from J, with 12 bases in between. CDR3 sequence (DNA): TGTGCCAGCAGCTTATCGGGAGGGTGGGGCTACACCTTC. Its translation is CASSLSGGWGYTF.

In its sample, this clone was seen a few times. The chain combines TRBV7-2 with TRBJ2-5; D might be TRBD2 (6 bases). This CDR3 comprises 14 residues. The V end lost 1 base, the J end lost 4 bases, and 10 bases lay between the germline ends. Looked up from germline, CDR1 is SGHTA and CDR2 is FQGNSA. For the CDR3, the DNA is TGTGCCAGCAGCTTAGGTAGGACTACAGAGACCCAGTACTTC. Amino acids: CASSLGRTTETQYF. Variable domain in full (rest from reference TRBV7-2 and TRBJ2-5): GAGVSQSPSNKVTEKGKDVELRCDPISGHTALYWYRQSLGQGLEFLIYFQGNSAPDKSGLPSDRFSAERTGGSVSTLTIQRTQQEDSAVYLCASSLGRTTETQYFGPGTRLLVL.

Details on this clone: At one end, the junction sequence differs from germline, possibly due to a read error. V gene TRBV7-2 combines with J gene TRBJ2-7; TRBD1 agrees at 7 bases. The CDR3 totals 13 residues. Germline V gene lookup returns CDR1 SGHTA and CDR2 FQGNSA. DNA for the CDR3: TGTGCCAGCAGCACAGGGGTTTTCTACGAGCGGTACTTC. This gives the protein CASSTGVFYERYF.

This chain links TRBV6-1 with TRBJ2-5; 7 bases are a match to TRBD1. The end of the DNA aligns better with TRBJ2-7, so the J call may be wrong. The germline gives CDR1 MNHNS, CDR2 SASEGT. This CDR3 comprises 14 residues. The CDR3: CASSTGDVSYEQYF. The DNA for the CDR3 is TGTGCCAGCAGTACAGGGGACGTATCCTACGAGCAGTACTTC.